This paragraph covers one TCR beta chain sequence. Its specificity is unknown. The CDR3 consists of 14 residues. The V gene lost 7 bases and the J gene lost 7 bases, with 17 bases spanning the gap. The data are from a study of type 1 regulatory T cells. The overall study: An in vitro protocol generated T-allo10, a Tr1-enriched, alloantigen-specific CD4 T cell product.

T-allo10 cells from the graft donor were described as anergic, host-alloantigen-specific, and alloantigen-specific suppressors. TCRdb redid the calling of the reads with MiXCR, one entry per CDR3 protein. The sample shows around 69,000 distinct CDR3 sequences, 55% to 80% of them seen only once. This chain joins TRBV12-3 or TRBV12-4 and TRBJ2-1; D assignment may be TRBD1 or TRBD2 (5 bases each). This receptor was obtained from a human donor in good health. Sequencing was performed on cultured T cells, either the whole culture or a sorted T cell fraction (not recorded which). Subset specified: Tr1-enriched cell product generated in vitro against host alloantigens. CDR3 DNA: TGTGCCAGCATACGTATCGGGACGACTAATGAGCAGTTCTTC. It yields the protein CASIRIGTTNEQFF.